One and the same sample provided the 22 T cell receptor beta chains below, sequenced in a study of blood T cell repertoires in COVID-19. The protocol was immunoSEQ multiplex PCR, while the TCRdb copy is restricted to in-frame clones and leaves out a portion. This repertoire shows roughly 250,000 clones, around nine tenths found once; its top ten account for around 0.84%. The sequenced sample consisted of peripheral blood. The receptors here all came from a young man with acute or convalescent COVID-19.

The rearrangement uses TRBV7-8 and TRBJ2-7; 10 bases align to TRBD2. Losses at the gene ends were 6 bases for V and 4 bases for J; bases not matched to a gene: 6. Germline loops: CDR1 SGHVS, CDR2 FQNEAQ. The CDR3 totals 14 residues. The CDR3 DNA reads TGTGCCAGCAGTCTAGCTAGCGGGAGTTACGAGCAGTACTTC. Residues: CASSLASGSYEQYF.

The rearrangement joins TRBV3-1 (or the pseudogene TRBV3-2) to TRBJ1-6; D is perhaps TRBD1 (6 bases). Germline V gene sequence: CDR1 LGHDT, CDR2 YNNKEL (reference sequence). This CDR3 comprises 14 residues. V lost 4 bases and J lost 9, with 13 bases in between. CDR3 amino acids: CASSPAGAGSPLHF. The CDR3 DNA sequence: TGTGCCAGCAGCCCCGCGGGGGCCGGTTCACCCCTCCACTTT.

The CDR3 sequence: CASSQVYGEPYNEQFF. CDR3 in DNA: TGTGCCAGCAGTCAGGTGTATGGGGAGCCCTACAATGAGCAGTTCTTC. V gene TRBV7-2 combines with J gene TRBJ2-1; weak D call: TRBD2 (5 bases). Germline V gives CDR1 SGHTA, CDR2 FQGNSA. V was cut by 6 bases and J by 2 bases, with 17 bases left in between. The CDR3 contains 16 residues. The complete variable domain, with remaining parts taken from reference TRBV7-2 and TRBJ2-1, reads GAGVSQSPSNKVTEKGKDVELRCDPISGHTALYWYRQSLGQGLEFLIYFQGNSAPDKSGLPSDRFSAERTGGSVSTLTIQRTQQEDSAVYLCASSQVYGEPYNEQFFGPGTRLTVL.

The CDR3 reads CASSFGTGPYEQYF. Written as DNA, the CDR3 is TGTGCCAGCAGTTTCGGGACAGGACCCTACGAGCAGTACTTC. This chain joins TRBV27 and TRBJ2-7, with TRBD1 matching 8 bases. CDR1 MNHEY and CDR2 SMNVEV come from the germline V gene (reference sequence). This CDR3 has 14 residues. Trimming at V came to 3 bases and at J to 2 bases, leaving 3 bases not matched to a gene.

This rearrangement joins TRBV28 to TRBJ2-7; D possibly corresponds to TRBD2 (5 bases). This CDR3 has 14 residues. Per the germline V gene, CDR1 is MDHEN and CDR2 is SYDVKM. V was shortened by 6 bases and J by 2 bases, with 14 bases between the two germline ends. CDR3 residues: CASRPPGRTYEQYF. In DNA form, the CDR3 reads TGTGCCAGCAGGCCGCCGGGGAGAACCTACGAGCAGTACTTC.

The chain combines TRBV6-5 with TRBJ2-3; D might be TRBD1 (6 bases). V shed 6 bases and J shed 3 bases, with 16 bases lying between them. CDR3 length equals 15 residues. Germline V gives CDR1 MNHEY, CDR2 SVGAGI. This chain's CDR3 is CASRPDRRGTDTQYF. CDR3 sequence (DNA): TGTGCCAGCAGACCCGACAGGAGAGGAACAGATACGCAGTATTTT.

This chain joins TRBV5-1 and TRBJ1-1; tentatively, D is TRBD1 (5 bases). The V gene lost 5 bases and the J gene lost 10 bases, with 15 bases spanning the gap. CDR1 is SGHRS, CDR2 YFSETQ, per germline. The CDR3 is made up of 12 amino acids. The CDR3 is CASSQGGWGAFF. In nucleotides, the CDR3 is TGCGCCAGCAGTCAGGGAGGATGGGGAGCTTTCTTT.

The V and J genes are TRBV9 and TRBJ2-3; possible D gene TRBD2, 5 bases. The CDR3 extends over 15 amino acids. CDR1 is SGDLS and CDR2 is YYNGEE in the germline V gene. V was pared by 0 bases and J by 3 bases, with 11 bases between. The CDR3 nucleotides read TGTGCCAGCAGCGTAGATCCGGGGTGGACAGATACGCAGTATTTT. Encoded protein: CASSVDPGWTDTQYF.

This chain joins TRBV4-1 and TRBJ1-2; weak D call: TRBD1 (6 bases). This CDR3 spans 16 amino acids. The V gene's germline CDR1 is MGHRA and CDR2 YSYEKL. V dropped 0 bases and J dropped 8 bases, with 19 bases sitting between them. CDR3 sequence (DNA): TGCGCCAGCAGCCAAGATCGGCCGATCAGGGGTTACGGCTACACCTTC. It specifies CASSQDRPIRGYGYTF.

The chain has TRBV12-3 or TRBV12-4 and TRBJ1-2; D possibly corresponds to TRBD1 (6 bases). The ends were cut back, 5 bases at V and 8 bases at J, with 15 bases in the middle. The CDR3 covers 13 residues. The chain's CDR3 is CASSIIQGGGYTF. The CDR3 DNA is TGTGCCAGCAGTATTATACAGGGTGGAGGCTACACCTTC.

The gene calls are TRBV12-2 and TRBJ2-2; no check of the table's D call, TRBD2, against the DNA was made. TRBV12-2 is classified as a pseudogene. CDR3 length equals 20 residues. The DNA for the CDR3 is TGTGCAAGTCGCTTAGAAAGAACGGGACTAGCGGGAGGTTATACCGGGGAGCTGTTTTTT. Its protein is CASRLERTGLAGGYTGELFF.

This clone was counted a single time. This chain joins TRBV3-1 (or the pseudogene TRBV3-2) and TRBJ1-6; a possible D gene is TRBD1 (5 bases). The CDR3 spans 17 residues. Trimming removed 0 bases at V and 7 bases at J, with 16 bases between. In germline, CDR1 is LGHDT, CDR2 YNNKEL (reference sequence). CDR3: CASSQEFPGFQNSPLHF. Written as DNA, the CDR3 is TGTGCCAGCAGCCAAGAATTTCCAGGGTTTCAGAATTCACCCCTCCACTTT.

This chain joins TRBV10-1 and TRBJ1-1; D unclear. The CDR3 covers 12 residues. V shed 0 bases and J shed 10 bases, with 9 bases lying between them. Per the germline V gene, CDR1 is WNHNN and CDR2 is SYGVQD (reference sequence). CDR3 DNA: TGCGCCAGCAGTGAGTCATTAGGGAGAGCTTTCTTT. Translated, it gives CASSESLGRAFF.

The genes are TRBV9 and TRBJ2-3; tentatively, D is TRBD2 (5 bases). V was trimmed by 1 base and J by 0 bases, leaving 12 bases between them. Germline V gives CDR1 SGDLS, CDR2 YYNGEE. CDR3 length: 16 amino acids. The CDR3 is CASSVRGGPSTDTQYF. DNA of the CDR3: TGTGCCAGCAGCGTACGAGGAGGCCCTAGCACAGATACGCAGTATTTT.

This chain joins TRBV5-1 and TRBJ2-2; 7 bases map to TRBD1. The germline V gene has CDR1 SGHRS and CDR2 YFSETQ. V shed 2 bases and J 5 bases; nucleotides not matched to a gene: 6. This CDR3 has 15 amino acids. CDR3 bases: TGCGCCAGCAGCTTAACCACAGGGGCGACCGGGGAGCTGTTTTTT. Translation: CASSLTTGATGELFF. Full variable domain (remainder filled in from reference TRBV5-1 and TRBJ2-2): KAGVTQTPRYLIKTRGQQVTLSCSPISGHRSVSWYQQTPGQGLQFLFEYFSETQRNKGNFPGRFSGRQFSNSRSEMNVSTLELGDSALYLCASSLTTGATGELFFGEGSRLTVL.

The rearrangement links TRBV5-5 to TRBJ2-7; D possibly corresponds to TRBD2 (5 bases). The CDR3 is 15 amino acids. V shed 0 bases and J shed 2 bases, with 12 bases lying between them. The germline gives CDR1 SGHKS, CDR2 YYEKEE (reference sequence). The DNA for the CDR3 is TGTGCCAGCAGCTTGGGGGAGTTAGCACCCTACGAGCAGTACTTC. This sequence encodes CASSLGELAPYEQYF.

V usage is TRBV30 and J usage is TRBJ1-5; the D gene is possibly TRBD1 (6 bases). V was pared by 0 bases and J by 1 base, with 10 bases between. The germline gives CDR1 GTSNPN, CDR2 SVGIG (reference sequence). This CDR3 comprises 15 residues. In DNA, the CDR3 is TGTGCCTGGAGTGTAGGGGGGGGGAGCAATCAGCCCCAGCATTTT. Translating it yields CAWSVGGGSNQPQHF.

CDR3 sequence: CASSRTASGGAFF. CDR3 sequence (DNA): TGTGCCAGCAGCCGCACCGCCTCCGGGGGAGCTTTCTTT. The chain links TRBV5-8 to TRBJ1-1; D possibly corresponds to TRBD1 (5 bases). CDR1 is SGHTS and CDR2 is YDEGEE in the germline V gene. The CDR3 consists of 13 residues. The germline V and J ends were trimmed by 4 bases and 10 bases, with 17 bases remaining between them. Full variable domain (remainder filled in from reference TRBV5-8 and TRBJ1-1): EAGVTQSPTHLIKTRGQQATLRCSPISGHTSVYWYQQALGLGLQFLLWYDEGEERNRGNFPPRFSGRQFPNYSSELNVNALELEDSALYLCASSRTASGGAFFGQGTRLTVV.

The rearrangement uses TRBV3-1 (or the pseudogene TRBV3-2) and TRBJ2-3; 10 bases are shared with TRBD2. Germline V gives CDR1 LGHDT, CDR2 YNNKEL (reference sequence). There are 16 residues in the CDR3. The junction had 6 bases not matched to a gene; V was cut back by 0 bases and J by 6 bases. In DNA form, the CDR3 reads TGTGCCAGCAGCCAAGATTGGAGCGGGAGGGACGATACGCAGTATTTT. It is translated as CASSQDWSGRDDTQYF.

The chain carries TRBV27 and TRBJ2-2; 8 positions match TRBD1. Germline lookup yields CDR1 MNHEY and CDR2 SMNVEV (reference sequence). V gave up 5 bases and J gave up 6 bases; unmatched junction bases: 11. This CDR3 spans 16 amino acids. As DNA, the CDR3 is TGTGCCAGCAGTCCGCGGACAGGGAAAAGTTCCGGGGAGCTGTTTTTT. The encoded protein is CASSPRTGKSSGELFF.

The chain couples TRBV5-1 to TRBJ2-5, with 7 bases identical to TRBD1. The V gene end was trimmed by 3 bases and the J gene end by 2 bases; junction bases not matched to a gene: 4. CDR3 length: 14 residues. CDR1 SGHRS and CDR2 YFSETQ come from the germline V gene. Here the CDR3 DNA reads TGCGCCAGCAGCTCGGGACAGCAGCAAGAGACCCAGTACTTC. Translation: CASSSGQQQETQYF.

The chain links TRBV10-1 to TRBJ2-3; 7 bases map to TRBD2. The CDR3 covers 14 residues. V trimming: 5 bases; J trimming: 1 base; junction bases outside the gene matches: 3. Germline V gene data show CDR1 as WNHNN and CDR2 as SYGVQD (reference sequence). The CDR3 protein is CASSPSGGTDTQYF. The CDR3 bases are TGCGCCAGCAGTCCAAGCGGGGGCACAGATACGCAGTATTTT.